The 7 T cell receptor beta chains reported below all come from one sample, sequenced in a study of shared clonotypes between healthy human individuals. The protocol was immunoSEQ multiplex PCR, while the TCRdb copy is restricted to in-frame clones and leaves out a portion. The sample contains over 1.5 million clones, nearly 99% of which appear only once. Source material: naive CD4+ T cells sorted from blood. Subset of the sample: CD45RA+ positively selected. The receptors were gathered from a young man in good health.

V usage is TRBV7-6 and J usage is TRBJ2-1; the match to TRBD2 covers 7 bases. Germline assignment: CDR1 SGHVS and CDR2 FNYEAQ. J gave up 0 bases and V 1 base, and 6 bases lay outside the gene matches. The CDR3 has 17 amino acids. CDR3 in amino acids: CASSLDRGGFSYNEQFF. In DNA, the CDR3 is TGTGCCAGCAGCTTAGATCGGGGAGGGTTCTCCTACAATGAGCAGTTCTTC.

At least ten counts were recorded for this clone. V usage is TRBV28 and J usage is TRBJ2-7; no firm D call. The length of the CDR3 is 14 residues. Trimming removed 1 base from V and 0 bases from J, with 7 bases in between. Germline V gene data show CDR1 as MDHEN and CDR2 as SYDVKM. The CDR3 protein is CASSLLAVSYEQYF. As DNA, the CDR3 is TGTGCCAGCAGTTTATTGGCGGTCTCCTACGAGCAGTACTTC.

The chain uses TRBV2 and TRBJ2-6; 8 bases map to TRBD1. Germline assignment: CDR1 SNHLY and CDR2 FYNNEI. The ends lost 6 bases at V and 3 bases at J; junction bases unmatched: 4. This CDR3 is 15 amino acids long. The CDR3 here is CASRVTGVGANVLTF. The CDR3 nucleotides read TGTGCCAGCAGAGTGACAGGGGTTGGGGCCAACGTCCTGACTTTC.

The chain has TRBV5-4 and TRBJ2-2, with 7 bases identical to TRBD2. This CDR3 is built from 17 residues. V trimming: 2 bases; J trimming: 4 bases; junction bases outside the gene matches: 11. Germline loops: CDR1 SGHNT, CDR2 YYREEE (reference sequence). The CDR3: CASSLSSAASGTGELFF. The CDR3 DNA is TGTGCCAGCAGCTTATCCAGTGCAGCTAGCGGCACCGGGGAGCTGTTTTTT.

The chain combines TRBV28 with TRBJ1-2; D may be TRBD1 (6 bases). Trimming cost V 7 bases and J 7 bases, with 19 bases left between them. The V gene's germline CDR1 is MDHEN and CDR2 SYDVKM. The CDR3 has 14 amino acids. The CDR3, as DNA: TGTGCCAGCATCTCCGGGGGGGCTAGTGGTGGCTACACCTTC. It is translated as CASISGGASGGYTF.

CDR3 loop: CASSQRTLSYEQYF. The CDR3 region has the DNA TGTGCCAGCAGCCAGCGGACACTCTCCTACGAGCAGTACTTC. The chain is built from TRBV7-8 and TRBJ2-7; D tentatively reads TRBD1 or TRBD2 (5 bases each). Germline lookup yields CDR1 SGHVS and CDR2 FQNEAQ. Trimming cost V 5 bases and J 0 bases, with 11 bases left between them. There are 14 residues in the CDR3.

V is TRBV12-5 and J is TRBJ1-1, with D possibly being TRBD1 (6 bases). This CDR3 region has 16 residues. V gave up 4 bases and J gave up 3 bases, with 18 bases separating them. Germline CDR1 and CDR2: LGHNT and FRNRAP. The CDR3 nucleotides read TGTGCTAGTGGTTATATTAGGGGGGATTCTGACACTGAAGCTTTCTTT. Encoded protein: CASGYIRGDSDTEAFF.